This entry lists 22 T cell receptor beta chains sequenced from one sample in a study of cytomegalovirus exposure and HLA in healthy donors. The PCR was carried out with 60 Vbeta primers and 13 Jbeta primers. TCRdb's copy holds only in-frame clones and misses some; the assay was immunoSEQ multiplex PCR. This sample carries tens of thousands of clones, around 74% of them seen once, and the ten largest clones take around 6.5%. The material sequenced was PBMCs. These TCRs come from a woman in her forties or fifties in good health and CMV-seropositive.

The rearrangement links TRBV6-6 to TRBJ1-2; D may be TRBD1 (5 bases). In germline, CDR1 is MNHNY, CDR2 SVGAGI (reference sequence). Trimming left V 7 bases short and J 8 bases short, with 11 bases between. The CDR3 runs 11 residues. For the CDR3, the DNA is TGTGCCAGCATGGGGCAGACGGGCTACACCTTC. Translating it yields CASMGQTGYTF.

The chain joins TRBV18 to TRBJ2-3, with TRBD2 identical over 7 bases. The germline gives CDR1 KGHSH, CDR2 LQKENI. This CDR3 has 17 residues. V gave up 2 bases and J gave up 5 bases; unmatched junction bases: 13. The CDR3 DNA is TGTGCCAGCTCACCAGGAAGCAGCGGGGTCTCGAAAGATACGCAGTATTTT. Its translation: CASSPGSSGVSKDTQYF.

The CDR3, as DNA: TGTGCCAGCAACACCCACCCGGGACTAGCGGGGGCCGGGGAGCTGTTTTTT. Translation gives CASNTHPGLAGAGELFF. The rearrangement joins TRBV7-2 to TRBJ2-2, with 14 bases that match TRBD2. The CDR3 contains 17 residues. CDR1 is SGHTA, CDR2 FQGNSA, per germline. The V gene end was trimmed by 7 bases and the J gene end by 6 bases; junction bases not matched to a gene: 10.

The chain uses TRBV19 and TRBJ2-5, with 12 nucleotides matching TRBD2. J was trimmed by 5 bases and V by 6 bases; bases with no gene match: 7. Germline-derived CDR1 and CDR2 are LNHDA and SQIVND (reference sequence). The CDR3 contains 15 residues. In DNA, the CDR3 is TGTGCCAGTAGAAAACTAGCGGGAGGTCCTGAGACCCAGTACTTC. It encodes CASRKLAGGPETQYF. The whole variable domain, remainder taken from reference TRBV19 and TRBJ2-5, is DGGITQSPKYLFRKEGQNVTLSCEQNLNHDAMYWYRQDPGQGLRLIYYSQIVNDFQKGDIAEGYSVSREKKESFPLTVTSAQKNPTAFYLCASRKLAGGPETQYFGPGTRLLVL.

The V gene is TRBV7-9, the J gene TRBJ2-7; weak D call: TRBD1 (6 bases). The V and J ends lost 3 bases and 5 bases respectively, with 14 bases between them. Germline assignment: CDR1 SEHNR and CDR2 FQNEAQ (reference sequence). This CDR3 spans 14 amino acids. CDR3 sequence (DNA): TGTGCCAGCAGCTTTAGTGCGGACAGCCACGAGCAGTACTTC. It encodes CASSFSADSHEQYF.

V gene TRBV28 combines with J gene TRBJ1-5, with D possibly being TRBD1 (5 bases). CDR3 length equals 15 residues. Germline V gene data show CDR1 as MDHEN and CDR2 as SYDVKM. Trimming left V 6 bases short and J 1 base short, with 13 bases between. CDR3 sequence reads: CASRTPGESNQPQHF. The CDR3 DNA reads TGTGCCAGCAGGACTCCGGGGGAAAGCAATCAGCCCCAGCATTTT.

The chain carries TRBV27 and TRBJ2-2, with D perhaps matching TRBD1 (5 bases). Germline lookup yields CDR1 MNHEY and CDR2 SMNVEV (reference sequence). The CDR3 runs to 16 residues. V lost 3 bases and J lost 3, with 14 bases in between. Written as DNA, the CDR3 is TGTGCCAGCAGTTTTTTACAGGCTGGGTACACCGGGGAGCTGTTTTTT. It encodes CASSFLQAGYTGELFF.

The V call is TRBV15, the J call TRBJ2-2, with D perhaps TRBD2 (5 bases). The V gene's germline CDR1 is LNHNV and CDR2 YYDKDF (reference sequence). The CDR3 is made up of 15 amino acids. V lost 3 bases and J 2 bases, leaving 10 bases between the germline ends. The CDR3 DNA sequence: TGTGCCACCAGCAGCGAGGGCCTTAACACCGGGGAGCTGTTTTTT. Its translation: CATSSEGLNTGELFF.

This clone was recorded once. The V gene is TRBV28, the J gene TRBJ2-7; 8 bases agree with TRBD2. The germline V gene encodes CDR1 MDHEN and CDR2 SYDVKM. The CDR3 contains 15 residues. Trimming removed 3 bases from V and 2 bases from J; junction bases left unmatched: 6. Written as DNA, the CDR3 is TGTGCCAGCAGTTTTGGCGCGGGAGGTACCTACGAGCAGTACTTC. Protein sequence: CASSFGAGGTYEQYF.

A remark on this clone: The sample carries other DNA sequences with the same CDR3. This chain joins TRBV6-6 and TRBJ1-1; the D is unclear. Per the germline V gene, CDR1 is MNHNY and CDR2 is SVGAGI (reference sequence). CDR3 length equals 12 residues. V was trimmed by 4 bases and J by 4 bases, leaving 7 bases between them. The chain's CDR3 is CASSSRGTEAFF. As DNA, the CDR3 is TGTGCCAGCAGTTCTCGGGGCACTGAAGCTTTCTTT.

This clone was detected a few times. J is TRBJ1-4 and V is TRBV10-2, with D perhaps matching TRBD1 (6 bases). CDR3 length equals 13 residues. V lost 6 bases and J 8 bases, leaving 13 bases between the germline ends. In germline, CDR1 is WSHSY, CDR2 SAAADI. The CDR3 region is CASSQGIGEKLFF. The CDR3 nucleotides are TGCGCCAGCAGCCAGGGGATAGGGGAAAAACTGTTTTTT.

The table lists this clone with a count of one. This sequence joins TRBV11-2 and TRBJ1-1, with a weak D call TRBD1 (5 bases). The germline V gene encodes CDR1 SGHAT and CDR2 FQNNGV. Trimming removed 1 base at V and 3 bases at J, with 15 bases between. CDR3 size: 16 residues. The CDR3 is CASSLAGVQRDTEAFF. CDR3 nucleotides: TGTGCCAGCAGCTTAGCGGGGGTACAGAGGGACACTGAAGCTTTCTTT.

V and J are TRBV7-2 and TRBJ1-2; D is ambiguous. Trimming pared 5 bases from V and 5 bases from J, leaving 9 bases between. Germline V gives CDR1 SGHTA, CDR2 FQGNSA. The CDR3 is 12 residues long. CDR3 coding DNA: TGTGCCAGCAGCCCCGACACATATGGCTACACCTTC. Translated: CASSPDTYGYTF.

The chain has TRBV18 and TRBJ1-1; TRBD1 matches 7 bases. Trimming removed 3 bases from V and 1 base from J; junction bases left unmatched: 2. The CDR3 runs 14 residues. Germline values: CDR1 KGHSH, CDR2 LQKENI. The CDR3 DNA reads TGTGCCAGCTCACCCACAGGGGCGAACACTGAAGCTTTCTTT. This encodes CASSPTGANTEAFF.

V and J are TRBV6-1 and TRBJ1-5, with 7 bases aligning to TRBD1. J was trimmed by 7 bases and V by 3 bases; bases with no gene match: 6. Germline-derived CDR1 and CDR2 are MNHNS and SASEGT. There are 14 residues in the CDR3. Here the CDR3 DNA reads TGTGCCAGCAGTGAGAGGGGGCGCGGACAGCCCCAGCATTTT. It encodes CASSERGRGQPQHF.

The V and J genes are TRBV19 and TRBJ2-6, with 7 bases fitting TRBD1. Germline CDR1 LNHDA, CDR2 SQIVND (reference sequence). The CDR3 spans 13 residues. V shed 9 bases and J 2 bases; nucleotides not matched to a gene: 1. For the CDR3, the DNA is TGTGCCAGCGACAGGGCTGGGGCCAACGTCCTGACTTTC. Its translation is CASDRAGANVLTF.

This clone was picked up a small number of times. This chain connects TRBV2 to TRBJ2-5, with TRBD2 matching over 7 bases. The CDR3 is 12 residues long. J gave up 5 bases and V 7 bases, and 4 bases lay outside the gene matches. CDR1 is SNHLY and CDR2 is FYNNEI in the germline V gene. CDR3: CASNDGGETQYF. The CDR3 coding sequence is TGTGCCAGCAACGACGGGGGGGAGACCCAGTACTTC.

This clone was found a few times. V and J are TRBV7-3 and TRBJ2-5; 9 bases are shared with TRBD1. There are 15 residues in the CDR3. Germline V CDR1 and CDR2: SGHTA, FQGTGA. The V and J ends lost 4 bases and 5 bases, in that order; junction bases with no gene match: 8. DNA of the CDR3: TGTGCCAGCAGCTCCACGGGACAGGGCTGGGAGACCCAGTACTTC. Translated, it gives CASSSTGQGWETQYF.

J is TRBJ2-7 and V is TRBV6-1; TRBD1 might be the D (5 bases). This CDR3 is built from 16 residues. Germline assignment: CDR1 MNHNS and CDR2 SASEGT. Trimming pared 0 bases from V and 4 bases from J, leaving 16 bases between. The CDR3 DNA reads as TGTGCCAGCAGTGAAGCTGCAGGGAACCCGTTTTACGAGCAGTACTTC. As protein: CASSEAAGNPFYEQYF.

The rearrangement joins TRBV7-4 to TRBJ2-1, with 7 bases identical to TRBD2. V shed 5 bases, J shed 2 bases, and the junction held 9 bases outside the gene matches. This CDR3 spans 16 amino acids. Germline CDR1 is SGHVT and CDR2 is SQSDAQ. For the CDR3, the DNA is TGTGCCAGCAGCCAGAGACTAGCTGAAGCCTACAATGAGCAGTTCTTC. Its translation is CASSQRLAEAYNEQFF.

This chain joins TRBV7-9 and TRBJ2-1, with 7 positions matching TRBD1. This CDR3 has 14 residues. Germline V gives CDR1 SEHNR, CDR2 FQNEAQ (reference sequence). V was clipped by 7 bases and J by 3 bases; unmatched bases: 6. CDR3 DNA: TGTGCCAGCACCCTGGCAGGGGGCTACAATGAGCAGTTCTTC. Its translation: CASTLAGGYNEQFF.

The chain carries TRBV2 and TRBJ2-7; D not certain. The CDR3 has 11 residues. The germline gives CDR1 SNHLY, CDR2 FYNNEI. Trimming cost V 3 bases and J 5 bases, with 5 bases left between them. The CDR3 here is CASSERHEQYF. The CDR3 coding sequence is TGTGCCAGCAGTGAGAGGCACGAGCAGTACTTC.